This paragraph covers one T cell receptor beta chain sequence. The antigen remains unidentified. CDR1 LGHNT and CDR2 FRNRAP come from the germline V gene. The CDR3 loop spans 14 amino acids. V gave up 8 bases and J gave up 0 bases, with 14 bases separating them. With autoimmune disease history or systemic immunosuppression, patients were excluded. The sample belongs to a study of OX40 agonist ivuxolimab in advanced cancers. Study-level information: Ivuxolimab, an antibody acting as an agonist of OX40 (CD134), was used to treat patients. Those treated in dose escalation had hepatocellular carcinoma, melanoma, renal cell cancer or head and neck cancer. Points from the study as a whole: Partial responders at 0.1-3.0 mg/kg showed near-lowest clonal expansion.

TCRdb's copy holds only in-frame clones and misses some; the assay was immunoSEQ multiplex PCR. This repertoire shows more than 80,000 clones, around nine tenths found once; its top ten account for approximately 1.5%. V and J are TRBV12-5 and TRBJ2-7; D is unclear. The TCR originated in an adult with an advanced solid tumor such as melanoma, head and neck, liver or kidney cancer. This specimen consisted of CD4+ or CD8+ T cells sorted from blood, obtained in a trial of the OX40 agonist ivuxolimab. The CDR3 bases are TGTGCTAGTTCTAAGTACGGAGACTCCTACGAGCAGTACTTC. Amino acids: CASSKYGDSYEQYF.